Presented here are 7 T cell receptor beta chains from one specimen sequenced in a study of T cells after yellow fever vaccination. MiXCR was run by TCRdb on the 5' RACE reads, yielding one entry per CDR3 protein. This table has 250,000 to 350,000 distinct CDR3 sequences, roughly 6.8% appearing once. Material: PBMCs, obtained around 45 days after the first yellow fever vaccination. The origin of the receptors is a man aged 18 to 30 who received the YFV17D yellow fever vaccine.

V and J are TRBV27 and TRBJ1-2; D is unresolved. This CDR3 comprises 14 residues. Germline lookup yields CDR1 MNHEY and CDR2 SMNVEV (reference sequence). Trimming removed 5 bases from V and 0 bases from J, with 10 bases in between. The CDR3 DNA reads as TGTGCCAGCAGTCTCCGACATACTAACTATGGCTACACCTTC. It translates to CASSLRHTNYGYTF.

The chain links TRBV28 to TRBJ2-1; D might be TRBD1 (6 bases). V shed 5 bases and J shed 0 bases, with 11 bases lying between them. Germline CDR1 reads MDHEN; CDR2 reads SYDVKM. The CDR3 contains 15 residues. The CDR3 nucleotides read TGTGCCAGCAGTATAACAGGGAGCTCCTACAATGAGCAGTTCTTC. This gives the protein CASSITGSSYNEQFF.

J is TRBJ2-1 and V is TRBV7-9; 10 nucleotides match TRBD2. The CDR3 covers 14 residues. Germline-derived CDR1 and CDR2 are SEHNR and FQNEAQ (reference sequence). V dropped 4 bases and J dropped 6; count of bases not matched to a gene: 3. CDR3 coding DNA: TGTGCCAGCAGCTATGGACTAGCGGCCAATGAGCAGTTCTTC. It translates to CASSYGLAANEQFF.

This clonotype was observed a few times. This chain connects TRBV7-2 to TRBJ1-5; D gene unclear. The CDR3 extends over 15 amino acids. Germline-derived CDR1 and CDR2 are SGHTA and FQGNSA. With 0 bases removed from V and 5 bases from J, the gap between germline ends came to 11 bases. CDR3 in amino acids: CASSLARGPYQPQHF. CDR3 coding DNA: TGTGCCAGCAGCTTAGCCCGCGGACCCTATCAGCCCCAGCATTTT.

This clonotype appeared a few times. V and J are TRBV5-6 and TRBJ2-7, with 16 bases aligning to TRBD2. This CDR3 region has 16 residues. Germline V gene sequence: CDR1 SGHDT, CDR2 YYEEEE. The junction had 7 bases not matched to a gene; V was cut back by 3 bases and J by 7 bases. CDR3: CASSYPGLAGGLEQYF. The CDR3 nucleotides are TGTGCCAGCAGCTACCCGGGACTAGCGGGGGGGCTTGAGCAGTACTTC.

The chain uses TRBV5-1 and TRBJ1-2; 8 positions agree with TRBD1. The length of the CDR3 is 14 residues. V lost 4 bases, J lost 8 bases, and 10 bases stayed unmatched. Germline CDR1 and CDR2: SGHRS and YFSETQ. The DNA of the CDR3 is TGCGCCAGCAGCCCGACAGGGGCAGTCGGGGGCTACACCTTC. It translates to CASSPTGAVGGYTF.

This clonotype was detected only a few times. The genes are TRBV5-5 and TRBJ2-3; D possibly corresponds to TRBD1 (6 bases). Germline V gene data show CDR1 as SGHKS and CDR2 as YYEKEE (reference sequence). The CDR3 runs to 14 residues. V gave up 8 bases and J gave up 2 bases, with 15 bases separating them. In DNA, the CDR3 is TGTGCCAGGTTGAGGTGGGGGCTCACAGATACGCAGTATTTT. Its translation is CARLRWGLTDTQYF.